This record concerns one T cell receptor beta chain sequence. This clonotype was counted many times. The specificity of this receptor is unknown. No base qualities exist here, and no much larger clone lies one base off it. Spanning cysteine to phenylalanine, the CDR3 consists of 12 amino acids. Just CDR3 DNA is preserved here, 36 bases in frame from base 1. The germline V gene yields SQVTM for CDR1 and ANQGSEA for CDR2. V and J are truncated by 7 bases and 0 bases respectively, leaving an intervening sequence of 9 bases. This sample was taken from a study of T cells in Graves' hyperthyroidism and ophthalmopathy (dated by TCRdb to between 2017 and 2020). With respect to the entire study: Peripheral blood was sampled at the time of initial diagnosis, prior to any treatment. The 100 or so discovery patients were randomly split 7:3 into training and test sets. An independent validation cohort of fewer than 20 hyperthyroidism patients and 17 patients who later progressed to ophthalmopathy tested prospective prediction of ophthalmopathy. After blood sampling, hyperthyroidism patients were treated with methimazole at a starting dose of 30 mg daily, and ophthalmopathy patients were treated with high-dose intravenous methylprednisolone. A discovery cohort of about a hundred patients, about 40 with Graves' ophthalmopathy and 57 with stable Graves' hyperthyroidism, was used to find distinguishing TCR V-J signatures. According to the paper, TCR Vbeta CDR3 sequencing was carried out on 120 to 150 peripheral blood samples, which came from under 50 ophthalmopathy, around 74 hyperthyroidism and some 17 progressor patients. In more than five Graves' hyperthyroidism patients, the study also compared T-cell repertoires from thyroid tissue with T-cell repertoires from blood. General conclusions and limits of the study: In cross-validation, a model built on a 13 V-J signature told ophthalmopathy apart from stable hyperthyroidism with about 90% sensitivity and roughly 82% specificity, and in testing the same model reached 80%/75%. Most expanded thyroid clonotypes (frequency above 0.001) were also found in blood, which suggests that blood repertoires may mirror thyroid immune responses. In validation, the model predicted progression to ophthalmopathy a median of roughly 6.1 months before onset, with 65% to 71% sensitivity and 72.22% specificity. Sample size was not statistically predetermined, and blinding of investigators to group allocation was not performed.

The TCR beta CDR3 regions were amplified from the RNA transcripts. The TCR CDR3 was subjected to a first round of RT-PCR using the HTBI primer set and the Qiagen OneStep RT-PCR kit. Libraries were constructed in a second round of multiplex PCR, after which size selection and purification were carried out. Paired-end sequencing of the libraries was performed with 100 bp reads on an Illumina HiSeq2000. The source study handled its data this way. SOAPnuke was used to process the raw data, with reads discarded if the reads contained adapters or uncalled bases, had a mean Phred below 15, or lacked an exact constant-primer or identifier match. COPE v1.2.5 was used to merge the high-quality paired reads, and each unique nucleotide sequence was defined as a clonotype. MiTCR v1.1 was used to align clonotypes to the IMGT TRBV, TRBD and TRBJ reference segments. The analysis included only V-J combinations with a frequency above 0.0001, which together covered approximately 99% of the repertoires. The TCS score was defined as the ratio of F50 (clonal expansion) to E x V (chaos), calculated using BLOSUM62-based TCRdist between CDR3 peptides within each V-J. Welch's t-statistics and random forest reduced 500 to 550 V-J features to 13, which were used in a naive Bayes classifier (R e1071). The raw public reads went through TCRdb reprocessing: fastp at Q25, MiXCR clone calling, in-frame beta chains kept. Identical CDR3 proteins give one entry, which carries the most common genes and DNA. The V and J calls, along with clone size, are taken from TCRdb and not from the paper's own processing. The sample table holds approximately 210,000 distinct CDR3 sequences, of which roughly 15% were seen once. Of the sample, roughly 50% falls within the top ten clones.

Stable Graves' hyperthyroidism was defined as the absence of progression to ophthalmopathy over 18 months of follow-up. Hyperthyroidism patients were newly diagnosed, with disease duration under 2 months, and aged 18 to 65 years. Exclusion was applied to patients with uncontrolled infections, other autoimmune diseases, pregnancy or lactation. Diagnoses were based on clinical symptoms, serum thyroxine and TRAb, thyroid ultrasound and orbital computed tomography. PBMCs were isolated from approximately 10 ml of fresh peripheral blood by Ficoll-Paque density gradient centrifugation. Total RNA was extracted with Trizol reagent, and quality was checked on an Agilent 2100 Bioanalyzer.

Sequenced input: blood. The source is a man aged 45-65 years with Graves' hyperthyroidism. The sequence is built from TRBV29-1 and TRBJ1-1; the D segment could be TRBD1, given 5 matching bases. The CDR3 sequence is CSAGLMNTEAFF. The sequenced DNA: TGCAGCGCGGGACTGATGAACACTGAAGCTTTCTTT.